This paragraph reports one TCR beta chain. These data belong to a study of CD8+ T cells in alopecia areata. Sequencing relied on a cDNA template that was reverse transcribed from extracted RNA. Only in-frame clones appear in the TCRdb table, and some are missing; sequencing was by immunoSEQ multiplex PCR. The sample lists 150,000 or so clones, about 49% seen once, with over 15% in the top ten. CDR1 is MGHDK, CDR2 SYGVNS, per germline. This CDR3 has 17 amino acids. V was pared by 2 bases and J by 11 bases, with 27 bases between. The V and J genes are TRBV25-1 and TRBJ1-1, with D possibly matching TRBD1 (5 bases). The TCR sequence derives from a human donor with alopecia areata. Sequenced here: CD8+ T cells sorted from blood, sampled at week 0. The CDR3 DNA follows: TGTGCCAGCAGTGAACCGTTCGGAGGGACTGCAATACATCGGGCTTTCTTT. This encodes CASSEPFGGTAIHRAFF.